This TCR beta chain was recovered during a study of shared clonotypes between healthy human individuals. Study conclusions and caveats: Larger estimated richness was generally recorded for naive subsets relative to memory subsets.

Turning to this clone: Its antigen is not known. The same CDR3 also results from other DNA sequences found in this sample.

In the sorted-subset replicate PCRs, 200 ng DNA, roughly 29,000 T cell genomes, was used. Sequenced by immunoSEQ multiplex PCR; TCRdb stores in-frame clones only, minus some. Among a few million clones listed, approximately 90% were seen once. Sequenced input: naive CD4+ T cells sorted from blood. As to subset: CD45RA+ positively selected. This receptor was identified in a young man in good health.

The CDR3 bases are TGTGCCATCAGTGAGACAGGGCTTTATGGCTACACCTTC. This translates into CAISETGLYGYTF. The chain recombines TRBV10-3 with TRBJ1-2, with D possibly being TRBD1 (6 bases). CDR3 size: 13 residues. Germline V gene sequence: CDR1 ENHRY, CDR2 SYGVKD. Trimming stripped 2 bases from V and 5 bases from J, with 9 bases between.